Sequencing of this TCR beta chain was carried out in a study of T cell responses to AZD1222 COVID-19 vaccine. Germline V CDR1 and CDR2: SQVTM, ANQGSEA. Trimming removed 4 bases from V and 3 bases from J, with 10 bases in between. The CDR3 covers 13 residues. Findings and caveats of the study: Breadth and depth of Spike-specific TCRs rose after two AZD1222 doses. Among vaccine-associated CD4 TCRs, coverage spanned spike, with dominance at 160-218 and 743-854. Baseline seropositives among AZD1222 recipients totaled only five to seven. Nearly half of the spike-specific TCRs reportedly recognize variant regions that carry no mutations.

Produced via immunoSEQ multiplex PCR; TCRdb's table is partial and in-frame only. The sample has around 120,000 clones, 80% to 90% seen once. A note on this clone: No antigen is known for it.

The rearrangement uses TRBV29-1 and TRBJ1-5; D unclear. This clonotype was sampled from an adult in good health. Sequencing was performed on peripheral blood, taken on day 0 of MenACWY control vaccination. CDR3: CSVGWGVNQPQHF. CDR3 in DNA: TGCAGCGTTGGTTGGGGTGTCAATCAGCCCCAGCATTTT.